One and the same sample provided the 29 T cell receptor beta chains below, sequenced in a study of cytomegalovirus exposure and HLA in healthy donors. The PCR used 60 Vbeta and 13 Jbeta primers. TCRdb's copy holds only in-frame clones and misses some; the assay was immunoSEQ multiplex PCR. The data contain about 65,000 clones, approximately 80% of them seen just once; the ten biggest clones take up 3%. Sample: PBMCs. These receptors were taken from a girl aged 5 to 17 in good health and CMV-seropositive.

This clone was observed a single time. The J gene is TRBJ1-1, the V gene TRBV20-1; 7 nucleotides match TRBD1. Germline CDR1 reads DFQATT; CDR2 reads SNEGSKA (reference sequence). V lost 0 bases to trimming and J lost 10 bases; unmatched junction nucleotides: 2. The CDR3 sequence is 11 residues long. For the CDR3, the DNA is TGCAGTGCTAGAGAGGGGACAGCAGCTTTCTTT. It codes for CSAREGTAAFF.

The chain employs TRBV11-1 and TRBJ1-1; perhaps TRBD1 as D (6 bases). The CDR3 covers 12 residues. The germline gives CDR1 SGHAT, CDR2 FQDESV (reference sequence). The germline V and J ends were trimmed by 7 bases and 5 bases, with 11 bases remaining between them. Written as DNA, the CDR3 is TGTGCCAGCACAGGGGCACGGACTGAAGCTTTCTTT. Encoded protein: CASTGARTEAFF.

The rearrangement links TRBV28 to TRBJ1-5, with a possible D match to TRBD1 (6 bases). The CDR3 totals 13 residues. V dropped 5 bases and J dropped 6 bases, with 11 bases sitting between them. The germline V gene encodes CDR1 MDHEN and CDR2 SYDVKM. CDR3 in DNA: TGTGCCAGCAGTCAGGGGAACGGTCAGCCCCAGCATTTT. It encodes CASSQGNGQPQHF. Variable domain in full (rest from reference TRBV28 and TRBJ1-5): DVKVTQSSRYLVKRTGEKVFLECVQDMDHENMFWYRQDPGLGLRLIYFSYDVKMKEKGDIPEGYSVSREKKERFSLILESASTNQTSMYLCASSQGNGQPQHFGDGTRLSIL.

DNA for the CDR3: TGTGCCAGCAGCTCTCGGGACAGGGGAAGTTATGGCTACACCTTC. Protein: CASSSRDRGSYGYTF. The V call is TRBV7-2, the J call TRBJ1-2; 10 positions match TRBD1. CDR1 SGHTA and CDR2 FQGNSA come from the germline V gene. Unmatched junction bases numbered 7, after V lost 4 bases and J lost 5 bases. CDR3 size: 15 residues.

This clone was seen a single time. This rearrangement joins TRBV4-1 to TRBJ2-4, with 9 bases aligning to TRBD1. The CDR3 length is 17 residues. Germline assignment: CDR1 MGHRA and CDR2 YSYEKL. V lost 1 base to trimming and J lost 8 bases; unmatched junction nucleotides: 12. The CDR3 DNA reads TGCGCCAGCAGCCAAGTTCCCGGGACAGGGAATTCGGACATTCAGTACTTC. Amino acid sequence: CASSQVPGTGNSDIQYF.

The chain's CDR3 is CASTRTGNQPQHF. Here the CDR3 DNA reads TGTGCCAGCACCAGGACAGGGAATCAGCCCCAGCATTTT. The chain combines TRBV7-9 with TRBJ1-5; 8 bases line up with TRBD1. J was trimmed by 4 bases and V by 7 bases; bases with no gene match: 3. The germline V gene encodes CDR1 SEHNR and CDR2 FQNEAQ (reference sequence). The CDR3 contains 13 residues.

This chain links TRBV28 with TRBJ2-7; D possibly corresponds to TRBD1 (6 bases). The germline V and J ends were trimmed by 5 bases and 2 bases, with 16 bases remaining between them. Per germline, CDR1 MDHEN and CDR2 SYDVKM. The CDR3 spans 15 residues. CDR3 sequence (DNA): TGTGCCAGCAGTCCGACGATAGGACAGCCCTACGAGCAGTACTTC. This sequence encodes CASSPTIGQPYEQYF.

The V call is TRBV4-1, the J call TRBJ2-1; D remains unclear. CDR3 length: 13 residues. Trimming shortened V by 0 bases and J by 6 bases, and 6 bases separated the two germline ends. The germline CDR1 and CDR2 sequences are MGHRA and YSYEKL. The chain's CDR3 is CASSQDRSNEQFF. DNA of the CDR3: TGCGCCAGCAGCCAAGACAGATCCAATGAGCAGTTCTTC.

The chain is built from TRBV4-1 and TRBJ1-1; the match to TRBD1 covers 8 bases. Germline-derived CDR1 and CDR2 are MGHRA and YSYEKL. The V segment lost 5 bases and the J segment 5 bases; nucleotides outside the gene matches: 10. The length of the CDR3 is 15 residues. CDR3 sequence reads: CASSIVDRGGTEAFF. The CDR3 DNA sequence: TGCGCCAGCAGCATCGTAGACAGGGGTGGTACTGAAGCTTTCTTT.

The CDR3 loop reads CASSSLAGGDNEQFF. CDR3 in DNA: TGCGCCAGCAGCTCCTTAGCGGGGGGGGACAATGAGCAGTTCTTC. V is TRBV5-1 and J is TRBJ2-1, with 11 bases lining up with TRBD2. The CDR3 spans 15 residues. Germline loops: CDR1 SGHRS, CDR2 YFSETQ. J was trimmed by 5 bases and V by 3 bases; bases with no gene match: 4.

This chain uses TRBV28 with TRBJ2-1, with TRBD1 matching 10 bases. The CDR3 extends over 14 amino acids. Per the germline V gene, CDR1 is MDHEN and CDR2 is SYDVKM. Trimming took 5 bases from V and 3 from J; bases not matched to a gene: 1. The CDR3 coding sequence is TGTGCCAGCAGTAGGGACAGGGGCTACAATGAGCAGTTCTTC. It is translated as CASSRDRGYNEQFF.

The CDR3 sequence: CASSPMSLLITYEQYF. DNA of the CDR3: TGTGCCAGCAGCCCCATGTCCCTTCTAATAACCTACGAGCAGTACTTC. V gene TRBV11-2 combines with J gene TRBJ2-7; the D is unclear. V was shortened by 5 bases and J by 2 bases, with 19 bases between the two germline ends. This CDR3 has 16 amino acids. The V gene's germline CDR1 is SGHAT and CDR2 FQNNGV.

J is TRBJ2-3 and V is TRBV30; 7 positions match TRBD1. The CDR3 contains 14 residues. J gave up 3 bases and V 0 bases, and 3 bases lay outside the gene matches. Germline V lookup: CDR1 GTSNPN, CDR2 SVGIG (reference sequence). In DNA form, the CDR3 reads TGTGCCTGGAGTGTGGGACAGACTACAGATACGCAGTATTTT. It specifies CAWSVGQTTDTQYF.

This chain uses TRBV10-2 with TRBJ1-1, with a possible D match to TRBD1 (6 bases). V dropped 0 bases and J dropped 5 bases, with 16 bases sitting between them. There are 16 residues in the CDR3. In germline, CDR1 is WSHSY, CDR2 SAAADI. In DNA form, the CDR3 reads TGCGCCAGCAGTGAGTCGATCTCAGGGGAGGGAACTGAAGCTTTCTTT. Protein: CASSESISGEGTEAFF.

This clone was seen once. J is TRBJ1-1 and V is TRBV30; 8 positions agree with TRBD1. Germline V gene lookup returns CDR1 GTSNPN and CDR2 SVGIG (reference sequence). Trimming removed 1 base from V and 0 bases from J; junction bases left unmatched: 13. The CDR3 sequence is 18 residues long. CDR3 sequence reads: CAWSENGQGRVLNTEAFF. CDR3 coding DNA: TGTGCCTGGAGTGAGAACGGACAGGGCCGTGTCCTGAACACTGAAGCTTTCTTT.

V is TRBV6-5 and J is TRBJ2-1, with TRBD1 matching 8 bases. There are 14 residues in the CDR3. With V trimmed by 4 bases and J by 7 bases, 6 bases remained unmatched. The germline V gene encodes CDR1 MNHEY and CDR2 SVGAGI. The CDR3 loop is CASSLDRVRNEQFF. The CDR3 coding sequence is TGTGCCAGCAGTTTGGACAGGGTGAGAAATGAGCAGTTCTTC.

The gene calls are TRBV2 and TRBJ1-3; D is unresolved. V was cut by 8 bases and J by 3 bases, with 11 bases left in between. The CDR3 is made up of 13 amino acids. Germline CDR1 reads SNHLY; CDR2 reads FYNNEI. In nucleotides, the CDR3 is TGTGCCAGCTGCGCGACATTTGGAAACACCATATATTTT. Translation: CASCATFGNTIYF.

The table lists this clone with a count of one. The gene calls are TRBV7-9 and TRBJ1-1, with D uncertain. The ends were cut back, 1 base at V and 6 bases at J, with 12 bases in the middle. This CDR3 region has 14 residues. Germline-derived CDR1 and CDR2 are SEHNR and FQNEAQ (reference sequence). CDR3 region: CASSLVGRLAEAFF. The CDR3 nucleotides read TGTGCCAGCAGCTTAGTTGGGAGGTTGGCTGAAGCTTTCTTT.

V and J are TRBV5-1 and TRBJ1-2, with TRBD1 identical over 7 bases. Germline V gene sequence: CDR1 SGHRS, CDR2 YFSETQ. This CDR3 spans 14 amino acids. V lost 4 bases to trimming and J lost 4 bases; unmatched junction nucleotides: 7. CDR3 region: CASSLVGQFYGYTF. The CDR3 DNA follows: TGCGCCAGCAGCCTGGTGGGACAGTTCTATGGCTACACCTTC.

J is TRBJ1-2 and V is TRBV29-1; D is uncertain. V lost 5 bases to trimming and J lost 1 base, with 17 bases between them. This CDR3 contains 15 residues. Germline V gene sequence: CDR1 SQVTM, CDR2 ANQGSEA. CDR3 protein: CSVPSGLGLNYGYTF. The CDR3, as DNA: TGCAGCGTTCCAAGCGGGCTGGGTCTTAACTATGGCTACACCTTC.

This clone appeared a single time. V is TRBV5-1 and J is TRBJ2-7; 12 bases are shared with TRBD2. The ends lost 4 bases at V and 3 bases at J; junction bases unmatched: 5. Germline V gene lookup returns CDR1 SGHRS and CDR2 YFSETQ. The CDR3 has 15 amino acids. This CDR3 is CASSVLTSGSYEQYF. The CDR3 coding sequence is TGCGCCAGCAGCGTGCTGACTAGCGGGAGCTACGAGCAGTACTTC. Supplemented by reference TRBV5-1 and TRBJ2-7, the full variable domain reads KAGVTQTPRYLIKTRGQQVTLSCSPISGHRSVSWYQQTPGQGLQFLFEYFSETQRNKGNFPGRFSGRQFSNSRSEMNVSTLELGDSALYLCASSVLTSGSYEQYFGPGTRLTVT.

The rearrangement uses TRBV19 and TRBJ1-2, with 10 bases aligning to TRBD1. This CDR3 is 15 amino acids long. After removal of 4 bases from V and 3 bases from J, the junction contained 5 bases not matched to a gene. Germline assignment: CDR1 LNHDA and CDR2 SQIVND (reference sequence). CDR3 amino acids: CASSKTGGSDYGYTF. The CDR3 region has the DNA TGTGCCAGTAGTAAGACAGGGGGCAGCGACTATGGCTACACCTTC.

The chain couples TRBV15 to TRBJ1-4; a possible D gene is TRBD1 (6 bases). Per the germline V gene, CDR1 is LNHNV and CDR2 is YYDKDF (reference sequence). CDR3 length: 16 residues. V lost 4 bases and J 8 bases, leaving 20 bases between the germline ends. The CDR3 DNA sequence: TGTGCCACCAGCAAAGACACCGGGACATACCAAGAAAAACTGTTTTTT. It codes for CATSKDTGTYQEKLFF.

The chain couples TRBV10-2 to TRBJ2-1, with TRBD2 matching 9 bases. Germline V gene lookup returns CDR1 WSHSY and CDR2 SAAADI. CDR3 length equals 14 residues. J gave up 10 bases and V 6 bases, and 10 bases lay outside the gene matches. The CDR3 is CASRPPGLAGEQFF. The CDR3 DNA sequence: TGCGCCAGCAGGCCCCCGGGTCTAGCGGGGGAGCAGTTCTTC.

The rearrangement uses TRBV10-3 and TRBJ1-2, with 8 positions matching TRBD1. The CDR3 length is 15 residues. CDR1 ENHRY and CDR2 SYGVKD come from the germline V gene. V shed 3 bases, J shed 5 bases, and the junction held 8 bases outside the gene matches. CDR3 sequence: CAISDEGQGRYGYTF. The CDR3 nucleotides are TGTGCCATCAGTGATGAAGGACAGGGACGGTATGGCTACACCTTC.

V gene TRBV7-8 combines with J gene TRBJ2-5; no reliable D call. The V gene's germline CDR1 is SGHVS and CDR2 FQNEAQ. This CDR3 spans 15 amino acids. The ends were cut back, 2 bases at V and 5 bases at J, with 15 bases in the middle. CDR3: CASSLPRQGGETQYF. CDR3 DNA sequence: TGTGCCAGCAGCTTACCCCGGCAAGGCGGCGAGACCCAGTACTTC.

The rearrangement links TRBV11-2 to TRBJ2-7; maybe TRBD1 (7 bases). Trimming removed 0 bases from V and 4 bases from J, with 28 bases in between. Germline V CDR1 and CDR2: SGHAT, FQNNGV. The CDR3 totals 20 residues. CDR3 sequence reads: CASSLDSMRGGEGADYEQYF. The DNA of the CDR3 is TGTGCCAGCAGCTTAGATAGTATGCGGGGTGGAGAGGGGGCAGATTACGAGCAGTACTTC.

The rearrangement joins TRBV5-1 to TRBJ1-2, with 8 bases identical to TRBD1. Trimming removed 0 bases from V and 2 bases from J; junction bases left unmatched: 3. The germline gives CDR1 SGHRS, CDR2 YFSETQ. The CDR3 is 15 amino acids. In nucleotides, the CDR3 is TGCGCCAGCAGCTTGGCCCGACAGGGGAACTATGGCTACACCTTC. Its protein product is CASSLARQGNYGYTF.

The chain combines TRBV2 with TRBJ1-2; D ambiguous. The CDR3 totals 13 residues. Germline V lookup: CDR1 SNHLY, CDR2 FYNNEI. V was clipped by 10 bases and J by 2 bases, with 14 bases between them. The CDR3 region is CATPRRANYGYTF. In DNA form, the CDR3 reads TGTGCCACCCCAAGGAGAGCAAACTATGGCTACACCTTC.